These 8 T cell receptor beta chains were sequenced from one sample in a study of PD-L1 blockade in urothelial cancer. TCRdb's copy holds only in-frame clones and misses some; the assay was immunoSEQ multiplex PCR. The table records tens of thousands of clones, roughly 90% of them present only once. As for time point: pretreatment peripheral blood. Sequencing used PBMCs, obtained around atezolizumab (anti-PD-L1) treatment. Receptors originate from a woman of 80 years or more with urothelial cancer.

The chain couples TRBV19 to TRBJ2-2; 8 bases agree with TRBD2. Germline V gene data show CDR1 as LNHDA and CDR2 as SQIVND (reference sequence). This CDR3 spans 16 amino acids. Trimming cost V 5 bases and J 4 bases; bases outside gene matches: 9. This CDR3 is CASSRAGGWGTGELFF. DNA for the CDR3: TGTGCCAGTAGTCGGGCGGGGGGCTGGGGCACCGGGGAGCTGTTTTTT.

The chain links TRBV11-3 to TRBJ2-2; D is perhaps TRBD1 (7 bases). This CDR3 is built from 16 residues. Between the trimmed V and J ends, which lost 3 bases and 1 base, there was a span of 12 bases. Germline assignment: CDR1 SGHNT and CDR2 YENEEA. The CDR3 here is CASSFGQGGNTGELFF. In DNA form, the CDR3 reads TGTGCCAGCAGCTTTGGCCAGGGGGGGAACACCGGGGAGCTGTTTTTT.

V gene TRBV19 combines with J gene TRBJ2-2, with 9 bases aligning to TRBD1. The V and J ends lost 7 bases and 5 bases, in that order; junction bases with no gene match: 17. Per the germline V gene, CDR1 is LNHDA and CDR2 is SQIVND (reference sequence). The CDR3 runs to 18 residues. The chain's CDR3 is CASKGIAGTGRRTGELFF. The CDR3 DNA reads TGTGCCAGTAAAGGCATCGCAGGGACAGGGCGTAGAACCGGGGAGCTGTTTTTT. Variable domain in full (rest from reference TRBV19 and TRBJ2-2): DGGITQSPKYLFRKEGQNVTLSCEQNLNHDAMYWYRQDPGQGLRLIYYSQIVNDFQKGDIAEGYSVSREKKESFPLTVTSAQKNPTAFYLCASKGIAGTGRRTGELFFGEGSRLTVL.

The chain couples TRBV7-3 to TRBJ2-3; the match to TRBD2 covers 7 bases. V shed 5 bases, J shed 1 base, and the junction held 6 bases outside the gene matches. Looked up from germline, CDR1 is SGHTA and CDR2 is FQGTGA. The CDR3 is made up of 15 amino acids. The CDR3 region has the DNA TGTGCCAGCAGCCAAAGCGGGATTGGCACAGATACGCAGTATTTT. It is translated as CASSQSGIGTDTQYF.

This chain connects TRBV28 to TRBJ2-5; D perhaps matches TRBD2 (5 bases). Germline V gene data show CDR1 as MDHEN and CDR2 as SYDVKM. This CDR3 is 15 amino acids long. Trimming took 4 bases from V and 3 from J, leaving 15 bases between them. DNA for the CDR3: TGTGCCAGCAGTTCTCTGGCGGGCCGAAAAGAGACCCAGTACTTC. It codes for CASSSLAGRKETQYF.

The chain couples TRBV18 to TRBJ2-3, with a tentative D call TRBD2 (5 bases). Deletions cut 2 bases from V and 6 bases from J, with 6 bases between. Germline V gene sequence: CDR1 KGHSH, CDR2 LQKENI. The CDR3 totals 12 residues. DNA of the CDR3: TGTGCCAGCTCACCAACGGGGGATACGCAGTATTTT. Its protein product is CASSPTGDTQYF.

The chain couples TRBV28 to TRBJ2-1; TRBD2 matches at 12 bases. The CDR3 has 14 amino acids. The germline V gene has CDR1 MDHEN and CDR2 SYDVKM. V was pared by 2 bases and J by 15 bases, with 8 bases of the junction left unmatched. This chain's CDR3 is CASSLGLAGNWWFF. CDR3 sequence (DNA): TGTGCCAGCAGTTTAGGACTAGCGGGGAACTGGTGGTTCTTC. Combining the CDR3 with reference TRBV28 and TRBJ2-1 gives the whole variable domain DVKVTQSSRYLVKRTGEKVFLECVQDMDHENMFWYRQDPGLGLRLIYFSYDVKMKEKGDIPEGYSVSREKKERFSLILESASTNQTSMYLCASSLGLAGNWWFFGPGTRLTVL.

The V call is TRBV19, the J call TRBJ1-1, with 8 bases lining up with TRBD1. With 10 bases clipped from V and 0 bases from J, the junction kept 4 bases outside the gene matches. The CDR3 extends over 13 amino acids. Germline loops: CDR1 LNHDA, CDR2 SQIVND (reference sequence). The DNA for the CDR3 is TGTGCCATCGGACAGGGCATGAACACTGAAGCTTTCTTT. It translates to CAIGQGMNTEAFF.